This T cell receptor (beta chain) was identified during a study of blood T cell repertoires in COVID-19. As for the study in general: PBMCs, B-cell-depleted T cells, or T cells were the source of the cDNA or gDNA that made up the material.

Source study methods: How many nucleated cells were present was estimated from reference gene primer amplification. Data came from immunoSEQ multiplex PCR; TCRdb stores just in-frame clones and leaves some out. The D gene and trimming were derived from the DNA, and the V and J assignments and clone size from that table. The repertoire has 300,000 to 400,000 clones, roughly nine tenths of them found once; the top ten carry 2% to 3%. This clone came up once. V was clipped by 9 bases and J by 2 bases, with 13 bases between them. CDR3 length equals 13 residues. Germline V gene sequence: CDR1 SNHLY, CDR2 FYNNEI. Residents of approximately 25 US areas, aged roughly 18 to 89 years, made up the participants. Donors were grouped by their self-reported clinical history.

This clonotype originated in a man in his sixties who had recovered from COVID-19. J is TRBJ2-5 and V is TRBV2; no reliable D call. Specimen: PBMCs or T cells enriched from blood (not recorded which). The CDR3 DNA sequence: TGTGCCAGATCTGGCATACAACAAGAGACCCAGTACTTC. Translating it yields CARSGIQQETQYF.